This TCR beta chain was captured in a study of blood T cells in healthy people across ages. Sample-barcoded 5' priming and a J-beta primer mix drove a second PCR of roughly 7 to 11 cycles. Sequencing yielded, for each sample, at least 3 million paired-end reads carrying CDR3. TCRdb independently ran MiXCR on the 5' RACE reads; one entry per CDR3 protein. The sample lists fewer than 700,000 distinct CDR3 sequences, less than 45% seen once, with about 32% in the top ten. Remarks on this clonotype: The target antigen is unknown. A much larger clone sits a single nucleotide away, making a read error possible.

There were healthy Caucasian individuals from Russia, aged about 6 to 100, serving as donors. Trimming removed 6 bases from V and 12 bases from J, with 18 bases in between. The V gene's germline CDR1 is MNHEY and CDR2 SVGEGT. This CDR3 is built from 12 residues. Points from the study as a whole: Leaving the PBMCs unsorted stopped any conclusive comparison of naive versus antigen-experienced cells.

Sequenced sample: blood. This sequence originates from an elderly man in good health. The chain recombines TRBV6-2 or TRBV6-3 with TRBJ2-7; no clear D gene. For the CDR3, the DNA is TGTGCCAGCAGGACCCTCCAAGAGACCCTGTACTTC. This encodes CASRTLQETLYF.